Below, 10 T cell receptor beta chains from the same sample are listed, as sequenced in a study of high-grade serous ovarian cancer treatment subgroups. Profiled with immunoSEQ multiplex PCR; TCRdb holds only in-frame clones, not every one. Counted here are under 10,000 clones, 60% to 85% occurring once; the ten biggest clones make up roughly 6.5%. Tumor samples were obtained before definitive surgery or chemotherapy. Sequenced sample: tumor tissue. The receptor source for this set is a human donor with high-grade serous ovarian cancer.

This chain connects TRBV28 to TRBJ2-2; perhaps TRBD2 as D (5 bases). This CDR3 has 12 amino acids. Germline CDR1 reads MDHEN; CDR2 reads SYDVKM. The CDR3 spells CAVAEGTGELFF. Here the CDR3 DNA reads TGTGCTGTGGCAGAGGGTACCGGGGAGCTGTTTTTT.

The V and J genes are TRBV2 and TRBJ2-5, with D perhaps TRBD1 (5 bases). Trimming took off 6 bases at V and 1 base at J, with 12 bases between the two ends. CDR3 length equals 14 residues. Per germline, CDR1 SNHLY and CDR2 FYNNEI. CDR3 amino acids: CASRRGQIQETQYF. The CDR3 region has the DNA TGTGCCAGCAGGCGCGGACAAATCCAAGAGACCCAGTACTTC.

This chain connects TRBV6-5 to TRBJ2-1; 10 bases align to TRBD1. CDR3 length: 15 amino acids. Germline values: CDR1 MNHEY, CDR2 SVGAGI. The V and J ends lost 6 bases and 3 bases, in that order; junction bases with no gene match: 5. The CDR3 region has the DNA TGTGCCAGCAGAAACCGGGACAGGGGCTACAATGAGCAGTTCTTC. The encoded protein is CASRNRDRGYNEQFF.

The rearrangement links TRBV15 to TRBJ1-6, with 7 bases lining up with TRBD1. Germline V lookup: CDR1 LNHNV, CDR2 YYDKDF (reference sequence). V trimming: 0 bases; J trimming: 10 bases; junction bases outside the gene matches: 9. The CDR3 sequence is 16 residues long. The DNA of the CDR3 is TGTGCCACCAGCAGAGATCAGGGCAGGGGGGGCTCACCCCTCCACTTT. Encoded protein: CATSRDQGRGGSPLHF.

This chain uses TRBV28 with TRBJ2-7; D gene ambiguous. Germline-derived CDR1 and CDR2 are MDHEN and SYDVKM. This CDR3 has 12 amino acids. V gave up 6 bases and J gave up 2 bases, with 8 bases separating them. This CDR3 is CASSPDTYEQYF. Written as DNA, the CDR3 is TGTGCCAGCAGCCCTGACACCTACGAGCAGTACTTC. The full variable domain, its missing parts supplied by reference TRBV28 and TRBJ2-7, is DVKVTQSSRYLVKRTGEKVFLECVQDMDHENMFWYRQDPGLGLRLIYFSYDVKMKEKGDIPEGYSVSREKKERFSLILESASTNQTSMYLCASSPDTYEQYFGPGTRLTVT.

The chain joins TRBV7-2 to TRBJ2-1; 10 bases map to TRBD2. Trimming took 5 bases from V and 12 from J; bases not matched to a gene: 13. The CDR3 is made up of 15 amino acids. The germline V gene encodes CDR1 SGHTA and CDR2 FQGNSA. The DNA of the CDR3 is TGTGCCAGCAGCCCCAGCGGGGGGGCTGGCATATTGCAGTTCTTC. It encodes CASSPSGGAGILQFF.

The rearrangement uses TRBV7-9 and TRBJ1-6; no reliable D call. The CDR3 runs to 12 residues. Trimming cost V 6 bases and J 11 bases, with 11 bases left between them. The germline CDR1 and CDR2 sequences are SEHNR and FQNEAQ (reference sequence). CDR3 DNA sequence: TGTGCCAGCAGTATGGCCGGTGCACCCCTCCACTTT. Translation gives CASSMAGAPLHF.

The chain links TRBV5-6 to TRBJ2-5; D is perhaps TRBD2 (6 bases). The CDR3 spans 13 residues. Germline loops: CDR1 SGHDT, CDR2 YYEEEE. Trimming shortened V by 0 bases and J by 11 bases, and 14 bases separated the two germline ends. This CDR3 reads CASSLAVTRGQYF. The CDR3 coding sequence is TGTGCCAGCAGCTTGGCTGTTACCCGGGGGCAGTACTTC.

This chain links TRBV7-9 with TRBJ2-2; the D call may be TRBD1 or TRBD2 (5 bases each). V was shortened by 4 bases and J by 6 bases, with 18 bases between the two germline ends. The CDR3 covers 16 residues. The germline gives CDR1 SEHNR, CDR2 FQNEAQ (reference sequence). CDR3 loop: CASSSPGAGSPGELFF. For the CDR3, the DNA is TGTGCCAGCAGCTCGCCCGGGGCAGGGTCCCCCGGGGAGCTGTTTTTT.

This chain's CDR3 is CASSFDSRSEANYGYTF. The CDR3 DNA follows: TGCGCCAGCAGCTTCGACTCACGTTCAGAGGCTAACTATGGCTACACCTTC. The chain recombines TRBV5-1 with TRBJ1-2; D unclear. V was trimmed by 2 bases and J by 0 bases, leaving 17 bases between them. Germline loops: CDR1 SGHRS, CDR2 YFSETQ. This CDR3 is built from 17 residues. Full variable domain (rest looked up from reference TRBV5-1 and TRBJ1-2): KAGVTQTPRYLIKTRGQQVTLSCSPISGHRSVSWYQQTPGQGLQFLFEYFSETQRNKGNFPGRFSGRQFSNSRSEMNVSTLELGDSALYLCASSFDSRSEANYGYTFGSGTRLTVV.